This is a list of T cell receptor beta chains from one sample in a study of blood T cell repertoires in COVID-19. TCRdb's copy holds only in-frame clones and misses some; the assay was immunoSEQ multiplex PCR. The table lists over 40,000 clones, roughly 88% of them singletons. Input material: peripheral blood. These receptors were obtained from a human donor in a cohort sampled during active COVID-19. Both conserved end residues are part of each CDR3. D genes are given only for firm matches. Size is stated for part of the rows, as once, few or many counts, or as a class when the clone is expanded.

d_call j_call v_call clone_size cdr3_aa cdr3_nt
. TRBJ1-5 TRBV19 . CASSTVGRASGQPQHF TGTGCCAGTAGTACCGTAGGACGCGCGAGCGGGCAGCCCCAGCATTTT
TRBD2 TRBJ2-7 TRBV7-8 once CASSEVAGGSYEQYF TGTGCCAGCAGCGAAGTTGCGGGAGGGTCTTACGAGCAGTACTTC
. TRBJ2-3 TRBV5-6 . CASSFGGPSTDTQYF TGTGCCAGCAGCTTTGGGGGCCCTAGCACAGATACGCAGTATTTT
. TRBJ1-1 TRBV6-1 . CASSERGMAFF TGTGCCAGCAGTGAAAGGGGGATGGCTTTCTTT
. TRBJ2-7 TRBV25-1 . CASSESGWFSYEQYF TGTGCCAGCAGTGAATCGGGGTGGTTCTCCTACGAGCAGTACTTC
. TRBJ1-1 TRBV21-1 . CASSKRRGPNTEAFF TGTGCCAGCAGCAAACGCAGGGGGCCGAACACTGAAGCTTTCTTT
TRBD2 TRBJ2-5 TRBV6-2/TRBV6-3 . CASSLGLAGGQETQYF TGTGCCAGCAGTTTAGGACTAGCGGGGGGCCAAGAGACCCAGTACTTC
. TRBJ2-1 TRBV7-2 . CASSLVAGALNEQFF TGTGCCAGCAGCTTAGTGGCAGGGGCCCTCAATGAGCAGTTCTTC
TRBD1 TRBJ2-7 TRBV5-1 . CASSSRTGDSYEQYF TGCGCCAGCAGCTCGAGGACAGGGGACTCCTACGAGCAGTACTTC
TRBD2 TRBJ2-3 TRBV6-4 . CASCPLAGVSDTQYF TGTGCCAGTTGTCCACTAGCGGGAGTCTCAGATACGCAGTATTTT
. TRBJ2-1 TRBV5-1 . CASSPQTYNEQFF TGCGCCAGCAGCCCACAGACCTACAATGAGCAGTTCTTC
. TRBJ1-6 TRBV25-1 . CASSPRGGGSPLHF TGTGCCAGCAGCCCGCGGGGAGGCGGTTCACCCCTCCACTTT
. TRBJ1-1 TRBV28 . CAGGERGRAFF TGTGCCGGAGGGGAGAGGGGTCGAGCTTTCTTT
. TRBJ1-6 TRBV5-6 once CASSFFVTGSSYNSPLHF TGTGCCAGCAGCTTTTTCGTTACGGGGAGCTCCTATAATTCACCCCTCCACTTT
. TRBJ2-5 TRBV12-3/TRBV12-4 . CASTRTDKETQYF TGTGCCAGCACCCGGACAGACAAAGAGACCCAGTACTTC
. TRBJ1-1 TRBV28 . CASSLGQGRAFF TGTGCCAGCAGTTTGGGTCAGGGTCGGGCTTTCTTT
TRBD1 TRBJ1-1 TRBV5-6 . CASSLGAGQGSPFF TGTGCCAGCAGCTTGGGTGCGGGACAGGGGTCGCCTTTCTTT
. TRBJ2-7 TRBV5-1 . CASSLASRLGYEQYF TGCGCCAGCAGCTTGGCCTCCAGACTAGGGTACGAGCAGTACTTC
TRBD1 TRBJ2-7 TRBV9 . CASRAVEGGQWPSYEQYF TGTGCCAGCAGGGCCGTAGAAGGGGGACAGTGGCCTTCCTACGAGCAGTACTTC
TRBD1 TRBJ2-3 TRBV4-3 once CASSQQDRGHSDTQYF TGCGCCAGCAGCCAACAGGACAGGGGGCATTCAGATACGCAGTATTTT
. TRBJ1-3 TRBV7-6 . CASSEVSSAISGNTIYF TGTGCCAGCAGTGAGGTCTCCTCTGCCATCTCTGGAAACACCATATATTTT
TRBD2 TRBJ2-1 TRBV6-6 . CASSPVAGGSSYNEQFF TGTGCCAGCAGTCCAGTAGCGGGGGGGAGCTCCTACAATGAGCAGTTCTTC
. TRBJ2-4 TRBV7-9 few CASSLASGIAKNIQYF TGTGCCAGCAGCTTAGCTTCAGGAATAGCCAAAAACATTCAGTACTTC
TRBD2 TRBJ2-1 TRBV19 . CASGLTSGGAYDEQFF TGTGCCAGCGGCCTTACTAGCGGGGGGGCCTACGATGAGCAGTTCTTC
. TRBJ1-5 TRBV7-9 once CASSPDSIEPQHF TGTGCCAGCAGTCCTGACAGTATTGAGCCCCAGCATTTT
TRBD1 TRBJ2-1 TRBV12-3/TRBV12-4 . CASNRQGTNEQFF TGTGCCAGCAACCGACAGGGAACCAATGAGCAGTTCTTC
TRBD1 TRBJ1-4 TRBV27 . CASSSPGQGFATNEKLFF TGTGCCAGCAGTTCTCCGGGACAGGGATTCGCAACTAATGAAAAACTGTTTTTT
TRBD2 TRBJ2-1 TRBV5-1 . CASSLVLGGEGYNEQFF TGCGCCAGCAGCCTGGTCTTGGGAGGGGAGGGTTACAATGAGCAGTTCTTC